The rows below give T cell receptor beta chains drawn from one sample of a study of blood T cell repertoires in COVID-19. Using immunoSEQ multiplex PCR, the repertoire was profiled, and TCRdb retains in-frame clones only, with some absent. The repertoire holds 300,000 or so clones, with about 88% as singletons. The sequencing input was PBMCs or T cells enriched from blood (not recorded which). These receptors all stem from a woman in her 30s who had recovered from COVID-19. CDR3s include the opening cysteine and the closing phenylalanine or tryptophan. Each record gives: D gene, V gene, clone size, CDR3 protein. A D gene is named only where the DNA matches it firmly. Only some rows state a clone size, as once, few, many or a class for expanded clones.

D gene: TRBD1; V gene: TRBV5-1; clone size: -; CDR3 protein: CASSSYRGMNTEAFF
D gene: -; V gene: TRBV10-2; clone size: once; CDR3 protein: CASSESPSTYNEQFF
D gene: TRBD1; V gene: TRBV2; clone size: once; CDR3 protein: CAIKGQGALETQYF
D gene: -; V gene: TRBV19; clone size: -; CDR3 protein: CASSIEGRKTGELFF
D gene: -; V gene: TRBV7-9; clone size: -; CDR3 protein: CASSLGSGRIRSPLHF
D gene: -; V gene: TRBV27; clone size: -; CDR3 protein: CASSLSGRYEQYF
D gene: TRBD1; V gene: TRBV19; clone size: -; CDR3 protein: CASSTTGTGDTEAFF
D gene: -; V gene: TRBV6-5; clone size: -; CDR3 protein: CASSKREFGEQYF
D gene: TRBD1; V gene: TRBV19; clone size: -; CDR3 protein: CASSIERTGKQPQHF
D gene: TRBD1; V gene: TRBV5-4; clone size: -; CDR3 protein: CASSTSRDRAGANVLTF
D gene: TRBD1; V gene: TRBV28; clone size: -; CDR3 protein: CASTRGDRGRFGNSPLHF
D gene: -; V gene: TRBV2; clone size: -; CDR3 protein: CASRRFSGGADTIYF
D gene: -; V gene: TRBV28; clone size: -; CDR3 protein: CASSFLAGSDGYTF
D gene: -; V gene: TRBV6-5; clone size: -; CDR3 protein: CASISGGGYTF
D gene: TRBD2; V gene: TRBV5-1; clone size: once; CDR3 protein: CASSAAGTSGEQYF
D gene: TRBD1; V gene: TRBV5-1; clone size: once; CDR3 protein: CASSLAGTGGSSYNSPLHF
D gene: -; V gene: TRBV15; clone size: -; CDR3 protein: CATSRPERSSPLHF
D gene: TRBD1; V gene: TRBV5-4; clone size: -; CDR3 protein: CASSGGTGSYGYTF
D gene: -; V gene: TRBV5-5; clone size: -; CDR3 protein: CASSPSAKGGNEQFF
D gene: TRBD1; V gene: TRBV19; clone size: -; CDR3 protein: CATGSGTALEAFF
D gene: -; V gene: TRBV6-2/TRBV6-3; clone size: -; CDR3 protein: CASSLGVNTEAFF
D gene: -; V gene: TRBV2; clone size: -; CDR3 protein: CASNTDSSNQPQHF
D gene: -; V gene: TRBV7-6; clone size: -; CDR3 protein: CASSSRTGSPSSEQYF
D gene: -; V gene: TRBV7-2; clone size: -; CDR3 protein: CASSSQGYEQYF
D gene: TRBD1; V gene: TRBV28; clone size: -; CDR3 protein: CASSQTGTGYGYTF
D gene: TRBD1; V gene: TRBV18; clone size: once; CDR3 protein: CASSPKGTGRSGGNTIYF
D gene: TRBD1; V gene: TRBV30; clone size: -; CDR3 protein: CAWSVPRTGNYGYTF